This T cell receptor (beta chain) originates from a study of blood T cell repertoires in COVID-19. Sequencing was performed with immunoSEQ multiplex PCR; in TCRdb, only in-frame clones are kept and a portion is missing. Among more than 65,000 clones listed, 82% were seen once. The V gene lost 5 bases and the J gene lost 1 base, with 8 bases spanning the gap. Per the germline V gene, CDR1 is KGHSH and CDR2 is LQKENI. The CDR3 is made up of 13 amino acids. The sequence derives from an elderly woman with acute or convalescent COVID-19. J is TRBJ1-1 and V is TRBV18; maybe TRBD1 (5 bases). Sequencing was done on a sample of peripheral blood. The CDR3 region is CASSKTENTEAFF. In nucleotides, the CDR3 is TGTGCCAGCTCAAAGACAGAGAACACTGAAGCTTTCTTT.